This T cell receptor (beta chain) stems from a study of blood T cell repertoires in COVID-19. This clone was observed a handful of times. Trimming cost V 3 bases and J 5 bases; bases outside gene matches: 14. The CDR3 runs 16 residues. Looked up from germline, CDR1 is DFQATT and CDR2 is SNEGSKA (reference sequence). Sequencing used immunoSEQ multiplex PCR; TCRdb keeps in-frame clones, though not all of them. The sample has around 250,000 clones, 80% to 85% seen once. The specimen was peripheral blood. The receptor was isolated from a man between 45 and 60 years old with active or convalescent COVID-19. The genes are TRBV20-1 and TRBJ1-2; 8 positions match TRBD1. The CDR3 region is CSASLPQRTGIYGYTF. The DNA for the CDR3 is TGCAGTGCTAGTTTACCCCAACGGACAGGGATATATGGCTACACCTTC.